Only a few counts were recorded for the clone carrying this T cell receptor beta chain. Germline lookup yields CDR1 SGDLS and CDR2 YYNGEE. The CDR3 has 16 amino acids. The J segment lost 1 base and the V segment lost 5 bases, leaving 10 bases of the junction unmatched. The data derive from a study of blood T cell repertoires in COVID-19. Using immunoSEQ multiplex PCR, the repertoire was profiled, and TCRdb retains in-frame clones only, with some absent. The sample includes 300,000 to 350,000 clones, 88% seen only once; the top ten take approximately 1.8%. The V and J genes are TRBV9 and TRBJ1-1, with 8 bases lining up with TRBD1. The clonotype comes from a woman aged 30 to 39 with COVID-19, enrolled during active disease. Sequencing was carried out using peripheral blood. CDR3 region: CASSGGQGTGNTEAFF. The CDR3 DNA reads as TGTGCCAGCAGTGGAGGACAGGGAACGGGGAACACTGAAGCTTTCTTT. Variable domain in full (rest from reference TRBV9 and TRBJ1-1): DSGVTQTPKHLITATGQRVTLRCSPRSGDLSVYWYQQSLDQGLQFLIQYYNGEERAKGNILERFSAQQFPDLHSELNLSSLELGDSALYFCASSGGQGTGNTEAFFGQGTRLTVV.